The source of this T cell receptor beta chain is a study of T cell repertoires in cytomegalovirus infection. About the research overall: CMV infection and matching HLA type were both indicated by public TCR beta signatures.

Findings of the study overall: Carriers of CMV and the relevant HLA type were discriminated by public TCR beta frequency. Ex vivo responses were dominated by HLA-C-restricted CMV-specific TCR beta clonotypes.

Each CDR3 protein is one row after TCRdb ran MiXCR on the reads. This table holds about 150,000 distinct CDR3 sequences, 23% found once. This CDR3 has 15 residues. V was shortened by 0 bases and J by 5 bases, with 13 bases between the two germline ends. CDR1 is MGHDK and CDR2 is SYGVNS in the germline V gene. This clonotype occurred a few times. Antigen specificity is unknown. This TCR came from a human donor in good health (CMV status not recorded). Some clones in this sample may be carry-over from other donors' samples. Sequencing input: PBMCs. This rearrangement joins TRBV25-1 to TRBJ2-5; TRBD2 is a possible D gene (6 bases). DNA for the CDR3: TGTGCCAGCAGTGAATACCGGGGGTCGGGGGAGACCCAGTACTTC. It yields the protein CASSEYRGSGETQYF.